The clone carrying this T cell receptor (beta chain) was observed once. Its matching antigen is unknown. The CDR3 sequence is 14 residues long. Trimming took 1 base from V and 6 from J, leaving 12 bases between them. From germline, CDR1 is LGHNA and CDR2 YNFKEQ. Method: immunoSEQ multiplex PCR; TCRdb's copy keeps in-frame clones and lacks some. Among some 2,500,000 clones listed, around 93% were seen once. These data belong to a study of shared clonotypes between healthy human individuals. Study overall: Donors had three CD4 naive, three CD4 memory, two CD8 naive and one CD8 memory plate apiece. Study-wide results and limits: Incompleteness in sorted-subset sequencing, despite large depth, was shown by rarefaction.

The chain links TRBV4-2 to TRBJ1-1, with a tentative D call TRBD1 (5 bases). The specimen sequenced was naive CD4+ T cells from PBMCs. Subset in this sample: CD45RA+ positively selected. The sequence was obtained from a man between 18 and 35 years old in good health. Some clones in this sample may be carry-over from other donors' samples. Here the CDR3 DNA reads TGTGCCAGCAGCCAAGTAGGGGACTGGGCTGAAGCTTTCTTT. Its protein is CASSQVGDWAEAFF.